This T cell receptor (beta chain) is drawn from a study of long-term antiretroviral therapy in people with HIV. Sampling of each donor yielded at least one pre-ART PBMC sample and at least two post-ART PBMC samples. Notes on this clone: Its antigen is still unknown.

Version v3.0 of the immunoSEQ assay was performed at survey level. The method was immunoSEQ multiplex PCR; TCRdb's version includes in-frame clones alone and lacks a portion of them. The sample records 7,000 to 8,000 clones, roughly 87% being singletons. Study findings and constraints: Diversity increased after ART yet remained lower than in transplant donor controls. Repertoire dominance by clones expanded before ART was seen at all time points. Blood specimens, gathered between the mid-2000s and the late 2010s, were possibly obtained under older ART regimens.

This receptor was obtained from a man between 35 and 55 years old with HIV. The sequencing here drew on unsorted PBMCs, taken 0.1 years after starting antiretroviral therapy.

The CDR3 loop reads CAWRVSDRAYEQYF. CDR3 nucleotide sequence: TGTGCCTGGAGGGTATCAGACAGAGCCTACGAGCAGTACTTC. The rearrangement joins TRBV30 to TRBJ2-7, with D maybe TRBD1 (5 bases). V was pared by 3 bases and J by 2 bases, with 14 bases between. Germline loops: CDR1 GTSNPN, CDR2 SVGIG (reference sequence). The CDR3 is 14 amino acids.